This TCR beta chain emerged from a study of blood T cell repertoires in COVID-19. Overall study: The United States, Italy and Spain were the sources of the acute and convalescent COVID-19 samples. T cells, B-cell-depleted T cells, or PBMCs provided the cDNA or gDNA that served as material.

This clone has only a few counts. The germline V gene encodes CDR1 MNHEY and CDR2 SMNVEV (reference sequence). V was pared by 5 bases and J by 4 bases, with 9 bases of the junction left unmatched. The CDR3 totals 15 residues. Original processing methods: From reference gene primer amplification, estimates of nucleated cell counts were derived. Sequenced by immunoSEQ multiplex PCR; TCRdb stores in-frame clones only, minus some. That table supplies the V and J calls and clone size; D and trimming were determined from the DNA. The sample has approximately 170,000 clones; more than 70% are singletons. The clonotype was recovered from a woman between 65 and 79 years old who had recovered from COVID-19. The chain employs TRBV27 and TRBJ2-7; 9 bases agree with TRBD2. The sample consisted of peripheral blood. The CDR3 DNA is TGTGCCAGCAGTGCACCGCTAGCGGGAAGGTACGAGCAGTACTTC. Its translation: CASSAPLAGRYEQYF.